A single sample gave rise to the 29 T cell receptor beta chains below, sequenced in a study of shared clonotypes between healthy human individuals. Only in-frame clones appear in the TCRdb table, and some are missing; sequencing was by immunoSEQ multiplex PCR. Of about 960,000 clones listed, about 80% are singletons. The sample taken for sequencing was memory CD4+ T cells sorted from blood. Subset given: CD45RA-negative fraction. These receptors came from a young man in good health.

The rearrangement links TRBV5-6 to TRBJ2-2; D is undetermined. Trimming took off 0 bases at V and 3 bases at J, with 12 bases between the two ends. CDR1 and CDR2 from the germline V gene are SGHDT and YYEEEE. The CDR3 spans 16 residues. In DNA, the CDR3 is TGTGCCAGCAGCTTGGGATCGGTCTGGGACACCGGGGAGCTGTTTTTT. Its translation is CASSLGSVWDTGELFF.

This sequence joins TRBV29-1 and TRBJ1-2, with TRBD1 matching 8 bases. The CDR3 is 12 amino acids. V dropped 6 bases and J dropped 3; count of bases not matched to a gene: 3. CDR1 and CDR2 (germline): SQVTM, ANQGSEA. The CDR3 spells CSVLTGDYGYTF. CDR3 in DNA: TGCAGCGTACTGACAGGGGACTATGGCTACACCTTC. Based on the CDR3 plus reference TRBV29-1 and TRBJ1-2, the full variable domain is SAVISQKPSRDICQRGTSLTIQCQVDSQVTMMFWYRQQPGQSLTLIATANQGSEATYESGFVIDKFPISRPNLTFSTLTVSNMSPEDSSIYLCSVLTGDYGYTFGSGTRLTVV.

This chain uses TRBV7-2 with TRBJ1-2, with D possibly TRBD1 on 6 matching bases. The CDR3 loop spans 14 amino acids. CDR1 and CDR2 (germline): SGHTA, FQGNSA. V dropped 1 base and J dropped 4 bases, with 10 bases sitting between them. The CDR3 protein is CASSLGGGLYGYTF. The CDR3 DNA reads as TGTGCCAGCAGCTTAGGAGGGGGTCTCTATGGCTACACCTTC.

The V gene is TRBV10-3, the J gene TRBJ2-3, with D unresolved. CDR1 and CDR2 from the germline V gene are ENHRY and SYGVKD. CDR3 length: 14 residues. With 6 bases removed from V and 3 bases from J, the gap between germline ends came to 13 bases. CDR3 sequence: CAIRVEEKTDTQYF. The CDR3 DNA is TGTGCCATCAGGGTAGAAGAAAAAACAGATACGCAGTATTTT.

This clone was observed a single time. For the CDR3, the DNA is TGTGCCAGCAGAGGGACTAGCGGATACACCGGGGAGCTGTTTTTT. Its protein product is CASRGTSGYTGELFF. This chain uses TRBV2 with TRBJ2-2; the match to TRBD2 covers 11 bases. This CDR3 is built from 15 residues. Germline V lookup: CDR1 SNHLY, CDR2 FYNNEI. Trimming at V came to 6 bases and at J to 3 bases, leaving 3 bases not matched to a gene. Filled out from reference TRBV2 and TRBJ2-2, the complete variable domain reads EPEVTQTPSHQVTQMGQEVILRCVPISNHLYFYWYRQILGQKVEFLVSFYNNEISEKSEIFDDQFSVERPDGSNFTLKIRSTKLEDSAMYFCASRGTSGYTGELFFGEGSRLTVL.

In its sample, this clone was seen a few times. This may be a read error: a much more frequent sequence differs by one nucleotide. The identical CDR3 is also encoded by other nucleotide sequences in the sample. The V call is TRBV7-6, the J call TRBJ2-5; D gene ambiguous. This CDR3 comprises 11 residues. Trimming took 3 bases from V and 1 from J, leaving 0 bases between them. Looked up from germline, CDR1 is SGHVS and CDR2 is FNYEAQ. CDR3 nucleotides: TGTGCCAGCAGCTTCCAAGAGACCCAGTACTTC. Encoded protein: CASSFQETQYF.

V gene TRBV6-6 combines with J gene TRBJ1-6, with D possibly matching TRBD1 (6 bases). The CDR3 covers 14 residues. Trimming pared 10 bases from V and 7 bases from J, leaving 17 bases between. Per the germline V gene, CDR1 is MNHNY and CDR2 is SVGAGI (reference sequence). The CDR3 loop is CATSYRVENSPLHF. DNA for the CDR3: TGTGCCACTTCATACAGGGTGGAGAATTCACCCCTCCACTTT.

V gene TRBV6-1 combines with J gene TRBJ1-2, with D possibly matching TRBD1 (6 bases). Deletions cut 2 bases from V and 5 bases from J, with 12 bases between. This CDR3 has 14 residues. Germline V gives CDR1 MNHNS, CDR2 SASEGT. DNA of the CDR3: TGTGCCAGCAGTGAATCTAGCAGGGGTTATGGCTACACCTTC. It yields the protein CASSESSRGYGYTF.

This chain links TRBV7-9 with TRBJ2-7, with D possibly being TRBD1 (5 bases). Trimming removed 6 bases from V and 3 bases from J, with 15 bases in between. The CDR3 extends over 14 amino acids. The germline V gene encodes CDR1 SEHNR and CDR2 FQNEAQ (reference sequence). The DNA of the CDR3 is TGTGCCAGCAGGTTATCCCCGGACATCTACGAGCAGTACTTC. This translates into CASRLSPDIYEQYF.

Points on this clone: One end of the junction does not line up with germline, which may come from a read error. The chain carries TRBV6-1 and TRBJ2-7; 7 nucleotides align to TRBD2. The CDR3 spans 13 residues. CDR1 is MNHNS, CDR2 SASEGT, per germline. Here the CDR3 DNA reads TGTGCCAGCAGGGAAGGGAGGGCGGGCGAGCAGTACTTC. Protein sequence: CASREGRAGEQYF.

The chain combines TRBV29-1 with TRBJ1-2, with a weak D call TRBD1 (5 bases). Trimming took 6 bases from V and 4 from J, leaving 18 bases between them. Germline V gives CDR1 SQVTM, CDR2 ANQGSEA. The CDR3 spans 14 residues. Here the CDR3 DNA reads TGCAGCGTGGGCGGTGGGGGTAAGACCTATGGCTACACCTTC. This codes for CSVGGGGKTYGYTF.

The rearrangement links TRBV5-1 to TRBJ2-5, with TRBD2 matching 11 bases. Trimming at V came to 4 bases and at J to 0 bases, leaving 8 bases not matched to a gene. CDR3 length: 17 residues. Per germline, CDR1 SGHRS and CDR2 YFSETQ. The CDR3 nucleotides are TGCGCCAGCAGCACCCGTTTAGCGGGAGGGTACCAAGAGACCCAGTACTTC. Amino acids: CASSTRLAGGYQETQYF.

The table lists this clone with a few counts. V gene TRBV10-3 combines with J gene TRBJ1-2, with TRBD1 matching 7 bases. CDR3 length: 15 residues. The trim removed 0 bases at V and 3 bases at J, leaving 4 bases unmatched. CDR1 is ENHRY, CDR2 SYGVKD, per germline. The CDR3 loop is CAISESWGTDYGYTF. The CDR3, as DNA: TGTGCCATCAGTGAGTCGTGGGGGACAGACTATGGCTACACCTTC.

The chain is built from TRBV5-4 and TRBJ2-1; 8 nucleotides agree with TRBD2. The CDR3 contains 16 residues. Germline loops: CDR1 SGHNT, CDR2 YYREEE (reference sequence). The J segment lost 3 bases and the V segment lost 9 bases, leaving 14 bases of the junction unmatched. The CDR3 nucleotides are TGTGCCACCCAGCTTGCGGGGGGCACCTTCTACAATGAGCAGTTCTTC. Residues: CATQLAGGTFYNEQFF.

The chain joins TRBV6-6 to TRBJ2-7, with a tentative D call TRBD2 (6 bases). V was cut by 6 bases and J by 3 bases, with 15 bases left in between. Germline CDR1 reads MNHNY; CDR2 reads SVGAGI (reference sequence). The CDR3 length is 14 residues. CDR3 sequence: CASRLGAGSYEQYF. CDR3 DNA sequence: TGTGCCAGCAGGCTCGGGGCGGGGAGCTACGAGCAGTACTTC.

V usage is TRBV11-2 and J usage is TRBJ2-3, with D unresolved. V lost 1 base and J lost 8, with 10 bases in between. The CDR3 sequence is 13 residues long. Germline V gives CDR1 SGHAT, CDR2 FQNNGV. The CDR3 bases are TGTGCCAGCAGCTTAGGGGTCGGTGGTACGCAGTATTTT. It is translated as CASSLGVGGTQYF. Full variable domain (missing parts from reference TRBV11-2 and TRBJ2-3): EAGVAQSPRYKIIEKRQSVAFWCNPISGHATLYWYQQILGQGPKLLIQFQNNGVVDDSQLPKDRFSAERLKGVDSTLKIQPAKLEDSAVYLCASSLGVGGTQYFGPGTRLTVL.

The chain employs TRBV30 and TRBJ1-5; perhaps TRBD1 as D (6 bases). The CDR3 is made up of 15 amino acids. Germline V gene sequence: CDR1 GTSNPN, CDR2 SVGIG (reference sequence). V was pared by 0 bases and J by 6 bases, with 15 bases between. In nucleotides, the CDR3 is TGTGCCTGGAGTGTTTCGGGGGGCCGAGGTCAGCCCCAGCATTTT. Protein: CAWSVSGGRGQPQHF.

The chain carries TRBV5-5 and TRBJ2-5; D unclear. V was trimmed by 0 bases and J by 7 bases, leaving 13 bases between them. This CDR3 contains 14 residues. Germline CDR1 reads SGHKS; CDR2 reads YYEKEE (reference sequence). CDR3 sequence reads: CASSLEQIAGTQYF. DNA for the CDR3: TGTGCCAGCAGCTTGGAACAGATAGCAGGGACCCAGTACTTC.

This clone showed up just once. This chain connects TRBV20-1 to TRBJ2-3, with D perhaps TRBD2 (6 bases). The CDR3 is made up of 11 amino acids. Looked up from germline, CDR1 is DFQATT and CDR2 is SNEGSKA (reference sequence). V lost 6 bases, J lost 7 bases, and 11 bases lay in between. The CDR3 DNA reads as TGCAGTGCGGGGGACTCCAATACGCAGTATTTT. This codes for CSAGDSNTQYF.

This sequence joins TRBV5-1 and TRBJ2-1, with 7 bases lining up with TRBD2. The trim removed 3 bases at V and 0 bases at J, leaving 6 bases unmatched. The CDR3 length is 16 residues. Per the germline V gene, CDR1 is SGHRS and CDR2 is YFSETQ. The DNA for the CDR3 is TGCGCCAGCAGCTCCACTAGCGACAGCTCCTACAATGAGCAGTTCTTC. Amino acids: CASSSTSDSSYNEQFF.

This chain uses TRBV9 with TRBJ2-5, with D hard to call. The CDR3 sequence is 15 residues long. V lost 2 bases and J lost 0, with 11 bases in between. Germline V gene data show CDR1 as SGDLS and CDR2 as YYNGEE. CDR3 amino acids: CASSVGRMYQETQYF. The CDR3 DNA is TGTGCCAGCAGCGTGGGAAGGATGTACCAAGAGACCCAGTACTTC.

The rearrangement links TRBV19 to TRBJ1-2; TRBD1 matches at 7 bases. Germline CDR1 LNHDA, CDR2 SQIVND (reference sequence). The CDR3 contains 15 residues. The J segment lost 5 bases and the V segment lost 10 bases, leaving 16 bases of the junction unmatched. CDR3 in amino acids: CATATGSLNEYGYTF. CDR3 nucleotides: TGTGCCACCGCGACAGGGAGCCTCAACGAGTATGGCTACACCTTC. Drawing the rest from reference TRBV19 and TRBJ1-2, the complete variable domain is DGGITQSPKYLFRKEGQNVTLSCEQNLNHDAMYWYRQDPGQGLRLIYYSQIVNDFQKGDIAEGYSVSREKKESFPLTVTSAQKNPTAFYLCATATGSLNEYGYTFGSGTRLTVV.

This clone came up once. The chain uses TRBV18 and TRBJ2-7, with TRBD1 matching 7 bases. This CDR3 is 15 amino acids long. Germline trimming cut 2 bases from V and 3 bases from J; bases unmatched to any gene: 7. CDR1 and CDR2 from the germline V gene are KGHSH and LQKENI. CDR3 protein: CASSPVLGQNYEQYF. The CDR3 coding sequence is TGTGCCAGCTCACCAGTTCTGGGACAGAACTACGAGCAGTACTTC.

This clone was picked up a small number of times. This sequence joins TRBV6-5 and TRBJ1-1, with D perhaps TRBD1 (6 bases). The CDR3 contains 12 residues. The ends were cut back, 3 bases at V and 6 bases at J, with 8 bases in the middle. CDR1 is MNHEY, CDR2 SVGAGI, per germline. The CDR3 is CASSYSGAEAFF. CDR3 coding DNA: TGTGCCAGCAGTTATTCAGGGGCTGAAGCTTTCTTT.

The chain uses TRBV18 and TRBJ1-2; D not resolved. The CDR3 has 15 residues. V lost 3 bases and J lost 0, with 11 bases in between. Per germline, CDR1 KGHSH and CDR2 LQKENI. The CDR3 protein is CASSPGSKANYGYTF. In DNA form, the CDR3 reads TGTGCCAGCTCACCCGGGAGTAAAGCTAACTATGGCTACACCTTC.

This clone was detected only once. The V gene is TRBV30, the J gene TRBJ1-5; D perhaps matches TRBD1 (6 bases). Germline CDR1 reads GTSNPN; CDR2 reads SVGIG (reference sequence). Deletions cut 1 base from V and 4 bases from J, with 8 bases between. There are 13 residues in the CDR3. Written as DNA, the CDR3 is TGTGCCTGGAGTGGGGGGCAGAATCAGCCCCAGCATTTT. Protein: CAWSGGQNQPQHF.

This sequence joins TRBV29-1 and TRBJ2-3, with D uncertain. V lost 4 bases and J lost 0, with 5 bases in between. This CDR3 region has 12 residues. The germline gives CDR1 SQVTM, CDR2 ANQGSEA. The CDR3 protein is CSVVRSTDTQYF. DNA of the CDR3: TGCAGCGTTGTCCGTAGCACAGATACGCAGTATTTT.

The chain links TRBV30 to TRBJ2-7; 10 nucleotides line up with TRBD1. The germline V gene encodes CDR1 GTSNPN and CDR2 SVGIG (reference sequence). The V gene end was trimmed by 5 bases and the J gene end by 6 bases; junction bases not matched to a gene: 4. The CDR3 has 12 residues. CDR3 in amino acids: CAWRQGASEQYF. The DNA of the CDR3 is TGTGCCTGGCGACAGGGGGCCTCCGAGCAGTACTTC.

CDR3: CASSLEGGPGNTIYF. CDR3 DNA: TGTGCCAGCAGCTTAGAGGGGGGGCCTGGAAACACCATATATTTT. The chain combines TRBV11-2 with TRBJ1-3; D is perhaps TRBD1 (6 bases). The germline V gene has CDR1 SGHAT and CDR2 FQNNGV. Trimming shortened V by 0 bases and J by 2 bases, and 8 bases separated the two germline ends. This CDR3 is built from 15 residues.